This T cell receptor beta chain was documented in a study of CD8+ T cells in alopecia areata. Points from the study as a whole: Sequencing of scalp tissue also captures the resident alphabeta T cells of normal skin. Compared with normal scalp, lesional scalp had higher clonality and more expanded CD8+ clones.

Per germline, CDR1 MNHEY and CDR2 SMNVEV (reference sequence). CDR3 length: 14 residues. Trimming shortened V by 5 bases and J by 3 bases, and 13 bases separated the two germline ends. The authors extracted RNA and reverse transcribed it into cDNA as the sequencing template. Only in-frame clones appear in the TCRdb table, and some are missing; sequencing was by immunoSEQ multiplex PCR. The table shows 98,000 or so clones, with roughly 64% occurring only once. A word on this clone: No antigen is known for it.

PBMCs yielded sorted CD4+ and CD8+ T cells. The V call is TRBV27, the J call TRBJ1-1; maybe TRBD1 (6 bases). Sample: CD8+ T cells sorted from blood. The receptor was isolated from a human donor in good health. CDR3 in amino acids: CASSPRGQYTEAFF. DNA of the CDR3: TGTGCCAGCAGTCCGCGGGGGCAGTACACTGAAGCTTTCTTT.